This is a list of T cell receptor beta chains from one sample in a study of identical twins. From the 5' RACE reads, TCRdb called clonotypes with MiXCR, one entry per CDR3 protein. The sample shows over 500,000 distinct CDR3 sequences, 20% to 25% of them seen only once. These data were also reused for a study on T cells expressing NK-cell markers.

Source material: CD4+ T cells sorted from blood. The receptor source for this set is a woman younger than 35 in good health. Each CDR3 is given with its conserved first and last residue.

j_gene: TRBJ2-5
v_gene: TRBV7-2
CDR3aa: CASSLATSGREETQYF

j_gene: TRBJ2-2
v_gene: TRBV5-1
CDR3aa: CASSPGQGPNTGELFF

j_gene: TRBJ2-7
v_gene: TRBV6-2/TRBV6-3
CDR3aa: CASSSRYTLRFSYEQYF

j_gene: TRBJ2-1
v_gene: TRBV6-1
CDR3aa: CASNPGTGFGNEQFF

j_gene: TRBJ2-7
v_gene: TRBV6-1
CDR3aa: CASSPLPRTSGKGKYF

j_gene: TRBJ1-2
v_gene: TRBV12-3/TRBV12-4
CDR3aa: CASSLIGTSNGYTF

j_gene: TRBJ2-1
v_gene: TRBV5-1
CDR3aa: CASSHPTQGLDNEQFF

j_gene: TRBJ2-2
v_gene: TRBV5-1
CDR3aa: CASRERGDTGELFF

j_gene: TRBJ1-5
v_gene: TRBV20-1
CDR3aa: CSASGPTGWQPQHF

j_gene: TRBJ2-1
v_gene: TRBV2
CDR3aa: CASSEVAGIHEQFF

j_gene: TRBJ2-3
v_gene: TRBV5-1
CDR3aa: CASSIERTDTQYF

j_gene: TRBJ2-7
v_gene: TRBV7-2
CDR3aa: CASSQTSGRASSEQYF

j_gene: TRBJ2-2
v_gene: TRBV4-1
CDR3aa: CASSQVGRLNTGELFF

j_gene: TRBJ1-4
v_gene: TRBV20-1
CDR3aa: CSAQHPTNEKLFF

j_gene: TRBJ2-7
v_gene: TRBV3-1
CDR3aa: CASSTGRWSGEQYF

j_gene: TRBJ2-1
v_gene: TRBV2
CDR3aa: CASSGGNEQFF

j_gene: TRBJ2-3
v_gene: TRBV27
CDR3aa: CASSSPGLAGFTQYF

j_gene: TRBJ1-5
v_gene: TRBV20-1
CDR3aa: CSATTGDGQPQHF

j_gene: TRBJ1-6
v_gene: TRBV7-2
CDR3aa: CASSLASWNSPLHF

j_gene: TRBJ2-1
v_gene: TRBV12-3/TRBV12-4
CDR3aa: CASSLAGGDNEQFF

j_gene: TRBJ2-3
v_gene: TRBV20-1
CDR3aa: CSARGGRGADTQYF

j_gene: TRBJ2-3
v_gene: TRBV14
CDR3aa: CASSQSRTGRTDTQYF

j_gene: TRBJ1-1
v_gene: TRBV5-1
CDR3aa: CASSGSMNTEAFF

j_gene: TRBJ2-2
v_gene: TRBV6-5
CDR3aa: CASSYWGTTNTGELFF

j_gene: TRBJ2-3
v_gene: TRBV20-1
CDR3aa: CSADRGGVLTDTQYF

j_gene: TRBJ2-7
v_gene: TRBV6-2/TRBV6-3
CDR3aa: CASRWTGDEQYF

j_gene: TRBJ1-5
v_gene: TRBV6-1
CDR3aa: CASSPLSSGLKQPQHF

j_gene: TRBJ2-1
v_gene: TRBV3-1
CDR3aa: CASSRDRISYNEQFF

j_gene: TRBJ2-5
v_gene: TRBV5-1
CDR3aa: CASSRGVQETQYF

j_gene: TRBJ2-2
v_gene: TRBV18
CDR3aa: CASSPTRGLANTGELFF

j_gene: TRBJ2-7
v_gene: TRBV20-1
CDR3aa: CSATRDYSYEQYF

j_gene: TRBJ2-1
v_gene: TRBV7-2
CDR3aa: CASSLAYRQNNEQFF